This TCR beta chain was identified during a study of CD8 T cells in Susac syndrome. CD8+ and CD4+ T cells taken from blood had their TCR beta sequenced. Negative isolation yielded CD4+ and CD8+ T cells, and FACS enriched TEMRA cells. Random-hexamer reverse transcription was applied to about 0.5 to 1 ug RNA. An immunoSEQ multiplex PCR generated amplified TCR beta CDR3 products spanning 54 Vbeta and 13 Jbeta. TCRdb reprocessed the immunoSEQ multiplex PCR reads with MiXCR, giving one entry per CDR3 protein. The sample records 190,000 or so distinct CDR3 sequences, nearly 95% being singletons. The CDR3 sequence is 14 residues long. Trimming removed 5 bases from V and 4 bases from J; junction bases left unmatched: 4. Germline V lookup: CDR1 KGHDR, CDR2 SFDVKD.

This rearrangement joins TRBV24-1 to TRBJ2-1; 7 positions agree with TRBD1. Sample: CD4+ T cells from PBMCs. This clonotype was sampled from a human donor with multiple sclerosis. CDR3 coding DNA: TGTGCCACCAGTGGAAGGGACAGTTACAATGAGCAGTTCTTC. It translates to CATSGRDSYNEQFF.